This T cell receptor beta chain emerged from a study of blood T cell repertoires in COVID-19. Whole-study context: COVID-19 samples, acute and convalescent, were from the United States, Italy and Spain.

Those enrolled, adults aged roughly 18 to 100 years, came from around 25 US areas. Participants had their cohort set by participant-reported clinical history. Clones were sequenced by immunoSEQ multiplex PCR, and TCRdb holds only the in-frame ones, with some missing. The repertoire has about 320,000 clones, roughly 90% of them found once; the top ten carry roughly 3.9%. This CDR3 has 14 amino acids. Germline values: CDR1 SGHVS, CDR2 FQNEAQ. V was shortened by 6 bases and J by 4 bases, with 13 bases between the two germline ends. The clonotype comes from a woman in her thirties who had been exposed to COVID-19. V is TRBV7-8 and J is TRBJ2-1; tentative D call: TRBD2 (7 bases). Sequences were obtained from PBMCs or T cells enriched from blood (not recorded which). The CDR3 protein is CASRAGARYNEQFF. CDR3 nucleotides: TGTGCCAGCAGGGCGGGGGCCAGATACAATGAGCAGTTCTTC.